This record covers a single T cell receptor beta chain. As yet, its antigen is unknown. RNA transcripts yielded amplified TCR beta CDR3 regions. First-round RT-PCR with HTBI primers amplified the TCR CDR3 region. TCRdb analysed the multiplex PCR reads with MiXCR anew, one entry per CDR3 protein. The sample has about 370,000 distinct CDR3 sequences; over 12% are singletons. Inclusion characteristics of ophthalmopathy patients comprised a Clinical Activity Score of at least 3, a NOSPECS grade of at least 4, and duration under 3 months. Diagnosing involved the use of clinical symptoms, serum thyroxine and TRAb, thyroid ultrasound and orbital computed tomography. The sample belongs to a study of T cells in Graves' hyperthyroidism and ophthalmopathy. Whole-study findings and limits: Among thyroid clonotypes expanded above 0.001, most also appeared in blood.

Sequenced: blood. The TCR was taken from a woman aged 55-70 years with Graves' ophthalmopathy.

CDR3 protein: CSASVQPGASGELFF. Here the CDR3 DNA reads TGCAGTGCTAGTGTTCAACCGGGGGCTAGCGGGGAGCTGTTTTTT. The rearrangement joins TRBV20-1 to TRBJ2-2; the D call may be TRBD1 or TRBD2 (6 bases each). Trimming took 3 bases from V and 7 from J, leaving 18 bases between them. In germline, CDR1 is DFQATT, CDR2 SNEGSKA (reference sequence). There are 15 residues in the CDR3.